These 28 T cell receptor beta chains share one sample of origin, sequenced in a study of T cells in Graves' hyperthyroidism and ophthalmopathy. Researchers took RNA transcripts and amplified the TCR beta CDR3 regions from them. HTBI primers drove first-round RT-PCR of the TCR CDR3. TCRdb reprocessed the multiplex PCR reads with MiXCR, giving one entry per CDR3 protein. The sample lists 800,000 or so distinct CDR3 sequences, about 38% occurring once. The sample consisted of blood. These receptors were obtained from a man between 18 and 29 years old with Graves' hyperthyroidism.

As regards this clonotype: Possible read error: a much larger clone is one base away. This chain connects TRBV7-9 to TRBJ1-1; D gene unclear. The germline CDR1 and CDR2 sequences are SEHNR and FQNEAQ (reference sequence). CDR3 length: 15 amino acids. Trimming left V 5 bases short and J 0 bases short, with 13 bases between. The CDR3 nucleotides read TGTGCCAGCAGCCCTCGGATACCTTTGAACACTGAAGCTTTCTTT. Translation: CASSPRIPLNTEAFF.

This clonotype turned up a few times. V gene TRBV6-6 combines with J gene TRBJ2-5, with TRBD1 identical over 7 bases. The trim removed 6 bases at V and 5 bases at J, leaving 12 bases unmatched. Germline CDR1 reads MNHNY; CDR2 reads SVGAGI (reference sequence). CDR3 length: 15 residues. CDR3 coding DNA: TGTGCCAGCAGGCTACTACAGGGGACATCGGAGACCCAGTACTTC. Protein product: CASRLLQGTSETQYF.

This clonotype came up many times. This rearrangement joins TRBV19 to TRBJ1-4; D is unclear. V dropped 7 bases and J dropped 8 bases, with 17 bases sitting between them. Germline loops: CDR1 LNHDA, CDR2 SQIVND (reference sequence). The CDR3 is 14 amino acids. In DNA form, the CDR3 reads TGTGCCAGTACTTCTTTGGACGGCCTCGAAAAACTGTTTTTT. It specifies CASTSLDGLEKLFF.

This chain links TRBV6-5 with TRBJ1-2, with 9 bases matching TRBD1. This CDR3 region has 15 residues. Trimming removed 2 bases from V and 8 bases from J; junction bases left unmatched: 9. The germline gives CDR1 MNHEY, CDR2 SVGAGI. CDR3 bases: TGTGCCAGCAGTTACCTTCCACAGGGGGCGCAGGGCTACACCTTC. Translation gives CASSYLPQGAQGYTF.

This clonotype occurred many times. The chain links TRBV10-2 to TRBJ1-2; no clear D gene. The germline V and J ends were trimmed by 7 bases and 6 bases, with 15 bases remaining between them. This CDR3 is 13 amino acids long. The germline V gene encodes CDR1 WSHSY and CDR2 SAAADI. CDR3 residues: CASTLGPRDGYTF. DNA of the CDR3: TGCGCCAGCACCCTTGGACCAAGGGATGGCTACACCTTC.

This clonotype was seen a few times. The chain links TRBV5-6 to TRBJ1-5; D unclear. Germline values: CDR1 SGHDT, CDR2 YYEEEE. The CDR3 loop spans 15 amino acids. The V gene lost 3 bases and the J gene lost 1 base, with 11 bases spanning the gap. The DNA of the CDR3 is TGTGCCAGCAGCTCGGGCTTCGGAAGCAATCAGCCCCAGCATTTT. Translated: CASSSGFGSNQPQHF.

Concerning this clonotype itself: The junction departs from germline at one end; a sequencing error may be responsible. The chain carries TRBV24-1 and TRBJ2-2; either TRBD1 or TRBD2 may supply D (7 bases each). The CDR3 extends over 16 amino acids. Germline V gene lookup returns CDR1 KGHDR and CDR2 SFDVKD. The CDR3 here is CATSDPTGTIRNEQFF. DNA of the CDR3: TGTGCCACCAGTGACCCGACAGGGACTATACGCAATGAGCAGTTTTTT.

This clonotype was seen repeatedly, ten times or more. V usage is TRBV19 and J usage is TRBJ1-1; the D is unclear. Trimming cost V 7 bases and J 0 bases, with 12 bases left between them. From germline, CDR1 is LNHDA and CDR2 SQIVND (reference sequence). The CDR3 runs 14 residues. CDR3 in DNA: TGTGCCAGTAAGTCGTGGGCCATGAACACTGAAGCTTTCTTT. As protein: CASKSWAMNTEAFF.

This clonotype has more than one count but fewer than ten. V gene TRBV4-3 combines with J gene TRBJ2-2; 7 nucleotides align to TRBD1. CDR3 length equals 15 residues. Germline lookup yields CDR1 LGHNA and CDR2 YSLEER. Losses at the gene ends were 3 bases for V and 2 bases for J; bases not matched to a gene: 3. The CDR3 sequence: CASSQGTANTGELFF. The CDR3 region has the DNA TGCGCCAGCAGCCAGGGGACAGCAAACACCGGGGAGCTGTTTTTT.

This clonotype is a singleton in its sample. Germline and junction disagree at one end, which may indicate a read error. V usage is TRBV25-1 and J usage is TRBJ1-2; D ambiguous. The CDR3 has 15 residues. Germline CDR1 is MGHDK and CDR2 is SYGVNS. The CDR3 is CASSERPTSSSGFVF. In DNA, the CDR3 is TGTGCCAGCAGCGAGAGACCGACCTCCTCCTCTGGCTTTGTCTTC.

This clonotype was recorded a few times. The chain employs TRBV6-5 and TRBJ1-3; D gene ambiguous. The germline gives CDR1 MNHEY, CDR2 SVGAGI. The CDR3 runs to 14 residues. Trimming cost V 7 bases and J 2 bases, with 12 bases left between them. The CDR3 DNA reads TGTGCCAGCAACGAAGGGATAGCTGGAAACACCATATATTTT. Translated: CASNEGIAGNTIYF.

This clonotype was recorded a few times. This chain connects TRBV12-3 or TRBV12-4 to TRBJ1-1; no clear D. This CDR3 region has 15 residues. Between the trimmed V and J ends, which lost 6 bases and 8 bases, there was a span of 22 bases. The CDR3 is CASSLAADGPWEAFF. For the CDR3, the DNA is TGTGCCAGCAGCTTGGCCGCCGACGGTCCCTGGGAAGCTTTCTTT.

Turning to this clonotype: A junction end diverges from the germline sequence, so it may reflect a read error. The chain carries TRBV5-1 and TRBJ2-5, with TRBD2 as a possible D gene (6 bases). Germline CDR1 reads SGHRS; CDR2 reads YFSETQ. This CDR3 is built from 14 residues. CDR3 in amino acids: CASSLDAGRPLVYF. The CDR3 DNA reads TGTGCCAGCAGCTTGGACGCGGGGAGGCCTCTTGTGTACTTC.

The genes are TRBV29-1 and TRBJ2-5; 10 nucleotides match TRBD1. Germline V gives CDR1 SQVTM, CDR2 ANQGSEA. CDR3 length: 11 residues. The trim removed 6 bases at V and 10 bases at J, leaving 5 bases unmatched. CDR3 protein: CSVPGTGVQYF. In nucleotides, the CDR3 is TGCAGCGTGCCCGGGACAGGGGTCCAGTACTTC.

This clonotype has at least ten counts. The rearrangement uses TRBV20-1 and TRBJ1-1; D call uncertain. The CDR3 sequence is 11 residues long. CDR1 DFQATT and CDR2 SNEGSKA come from the germline V gene (reference sequence). Trimming pared 3 bases from V and 5 bases from J, leaving 7 bases between. CDR3: CSASMGTEAFF. CDR3 DNA: TGCAGTGCTAGTATGGGTACTGAAGCTTTCTTT.

The rearrangement links TRBV7-2 to TRBJ2-2; TRBD2 agrees at 9 bases. V gave up 0 bases and J gave up 6 bases; unmatched junction bases: 5. This CDR3 has 16 residues. Germline assignment: CDR1 SGHTA and CDR2 FQGNSA. CDR3 protein: CASSLAGGRAAGELFF. In nucleotides, the CDR3 is TGTGCCAGCAGCTTAGCTGGCGGGAGGGCCGCCGGGGAGCTGTTTTTT.

V usage is TRBV19 and J usage is TRBJ1-4; 8 bases line up with TRBD1. The V and J ends lost 7 bases and 0 bases, in that order; junction bases with no gene match: 7. The CDR3 is 16 residues long. The germline V gene has CDR1 LNHDA and CDR2 SQIVND (reference sequence). The CDR3 loop is CASNRDRLATNEKLFF. CDR3 nucleotides: TGTGCCAGTAACCGGGACAGGCTAGCAACTAATGAAAAACTGTTTTTT.

This clonotype was recorded many times. The CDR3 ends on some other residue instead of the conserved phenylalanine or tryptophan, so this is likely a read error. Because the CDR3's place on the DNA is in doubt, the DNA is left out and the CDR3 is given as listed by TCRdb. The V gene is TRBV2, the J gene TRBJ1-1; the D call in the table, TRBD1, was not verified against the DNA. The CDR3 has 9 amino acids, counting both end residues. Germline CDR1 and CDR2: SNHLY and FYNNEI. Here the CDR3 reads CASSEGTGG.

This clonotype has at least ten counts. The chain employs TRBV29-1 and TRBJ2-7, with D maybe TRBD1 (5 bases). This CDR3 has 13 residues. Trimming took off 8 bases at V and 3 bases at J, with 17 bases between the two ends. Germline-derived CDR1 and CDR2 are SQVTM and ANQGSEA. Here the CDR3 DNA reads TGCAGCACGCTTGGCGGAGACAGCTACGAGCAGTACTTC. Amino acids: CSTLGGDSYEQYF.

This clonotype was detected only a few times. The rearrangement uses TRBV5-1 and TRBJ1-2, with TRBD1 identical over 7 bases. The germline CDR1 and CDR2 sequences are SGHRS and YFSETQ. This CDR3 has 16 amino acids. After removal of 3 bases from V and 7 bases from J, the junction contained 15 bases not matched to a gene. CDR3 region: CASSWKTGKPLLGYTF. The CDR3 nucleotides are TGCGCCAGCAGCTGGAAGACAGGGAAGCCGCTCCTTGGCTACACCTTC.

The genes are TRBV14 and TRBJ2-7, with no clear D. The V gene lost 1 base and the J gene lost 7 bases, with 5 bases spanning the gap. This CDR3 region has 11 residues. Per germline, CDR1 SGHDN and CDR2 FVKESK. Here the CDR3 DNA reads TGTGCCAGCAGCCAAGTGAGGGAGCAGTACTTC. Translation gives CASSQVREQYF.

This clonotype was observed many times. The V and J genes are TRBV29-1 and TRBJ2-5, with TRBD2 identical over 9 bases. The CDR3 totals 13 residues. J lost 5 bases, V lost 4 bases, and 5 bases had no gene match. The germline gives CDR1 SQVTM, CDR2 ANQGSEA. CDR3 nucleotide sequence: TGCAGCGTTGGAGGGCTAGCGGGGGAGACCCAGTACTTC. It encodes CSVGGLAGETQYF.

CDR3 amino acids: CASRSRDWNEKLFF. As DNA, the CDR3 is TGTGCCAGCAGGAGCCGGGACTGGAATGAAAAACTGTTTTTT. This chain links TRBV2 with TRBJ1-4, with D perhaps matching TRBD1 (5 bases). V gave up 6 bases and J gave up 5 bases, with 13 bases separating them. This CDR3 is 14 amino acids long. CDR1 SNHLY and CDR2 FYNNEI come from the germline V gene.

To note about this clonotype: This may arise from a read error, as a much more abundant clone is one base away. This rearrangement joins TRBV7-9 to TRBJ1-6; maybe TRBD1 (6 bases). The germline V gene encodes CDR1 SEHNR and CDR2 FQNEAQ (reference sequence). The CDR3 contains 15 residues. The CDR3 nucleotides read TGTGCCAGCAACTTAGTCACAGGGCAAAATTCACCCCTCCACTTT. Its protein is CASNLVTGQNSPLHF.

This clonotype has ten or more counts. The J gene is TRBJ1-1, the V gene TRBV20-1; no definite D call. The length of the CDR3 is 14 residues. The germline V gene encodes CDR1 DFQATT and CDR2 SNEGSKA (reference sequence). V was clipped by 3 bases and J by 1 base, with 12 bases between them. The chain's CDR3 is CSARQDAANTEAFF. The CDR3 DNA is TGCAGTGCTAGGCAGGACGCCGCGAACACTGAAGCTTTCTTT.

Concerning this clonotype: The junction departs from the called germline gene at one end, perhaps through a read error. The chain links TRBV15 to TRBJ1-2; the match to TRBD1 covers 7 bases. Germline V gives CDR1 LNHNV, CDR2 YYDKDF (reference sequence). There are 14 residues in the CDR3. This chain's CDR3 is CATSRVTGADGCTF. CDR3 bases: TGTGCCACCAGCAGAGTTACAGGGGCCGATGGCTGCACCTTC.

As to this clonotype: A much larger clone sits a single nucleotide away, making a read error possible. This sequence joins TRBV2 and TRBJ2-5; D tentatively fits TRBD1 or TRBD2 (6 bases each). Germline-derived CDR1 and CDR2 are SNHLY and FYNNEI. The CDR3 contains 14 residues. CDR3 DNA sequence: TGTGCCATCAGTGCTAAGGGGGGAGAAGAGATCCAGTACTTC. Protein: CAISAKGGEEIQYF.

The chain joins TRBV11-2 to TRBJ1-4, with TRBD1 identical over 7 bases. The CDR3 runs to 15 residues. With V trimmed by 4 bases and J by 7 bases, 9 bases remained unmatched. CDR1 and CDR2 (germline): SGHAT, FQNNGV. CDR3 sequence: CASSSWDSGGEKLFF. Written as DNA, the CDR3 is TGTGCCAGCAGCTCCTGGGACTCAGGGGGTGAAAAACTGTTTTTT.